These T cell receptor beta chains were read from a single sample in a study of cytomegalovirus exposure and HLA in healthy donors. Clones were read by immunoSEQ multiplex PCR, and TCRdb kept only the in-frame ones, dropping some. This table lists just over 80,000 clones. Specimen: PBMCs. All receptors come from a woman in her 30s in good health and CMV-seronegative. Each CDR3 is given with its conserved first and last residue. D genes are given only for firm matches.

J,D,V,DNA,CDR3
TRBJ2-1,TRBD2,TRBV6-5,TGTGCCAGCAGTATGGGGACTAGCTCCTACAATGAGCAGTTCTTC,CASSMGTSSYNEQFF
TRBJ2-1,TRBD2,TRBV5-4,TGTGCCAGCAGCTTGGTGGGACTAGCTAGCAATGAGCAGTTCTTC,CASSLVGLASNEQFF
TRBJ1-2,TRBD1,TRBV27,TGTGCCAGCAGTCCCCTCGTCCGGACAGGGACTAACTATGGCTACACCTTC,CASSPLVRTGTNYGYTF
TRBJ2-5,.,TRBV20-1,TGCAGTGCTAAAAGCCGCGAGACCCAGTACTTC,CSAKSRETQYF
TRBJ2-2,TRBD1,TRBV19,TGTGCCAGTAGTATTGGGACAGGGCCGAACACCGGGGAGCTGTTTTTT,CASSIGTGPNTGELFF
TRBJ2-7,TRBD2,TRBV5-1,TGCGCCAGCAGCCGTGGGACTAGCGGGCCCGAGGCCGAGCAGTACTTC,CASSRGTSGPEAEQYF
TRBJ1-1,.,TRBV20-1,TGCAGTGCCACTGGGCCAGCTGAAGCTTTCTTT,CSATGPAEAFF
TRBJ2-1,TRBD2,TRBV27,TGTGCCAGCAGTATTTTCACCACTAGCGGGGGTAATGAGCAGTTCTTC,CASSIFTTSGGNEQFF
TRBJ2-3,.,TRBV30,TGTGCCTGGGAGCGCGGCACAGATACGCAGTATTTT,CAWERGTDTQYF
TRBJ2-1,TRBD1,TRBV19,TGTGCCAGTAGCCGGGGACAGGGATCAGCGGGGAATGAGCAGTTCTTC,CASSRGQGSAGNEQFF
TRBJ1-4,.,TRBV18,TGTGCCAGCTCACCATCGCGGGAGATGCATGAAAAACTGTTTTTT,CASSPSREMHEKLFF
TRBJ1-4,TRBD1,TRBV4-1,TGCGCCAGCAGCCAAGAGGGAGGGACAGGGGCCCCAACTAATGAAAAACTGTTTTTT,CASSQEGGTGAPTNEKLFF
TRBJ2-5,.,TRBV7-9,TGTGCCAGCAGCTCACTTCAGGGTTACGAGACCCAGTACTTC,CASSSLQGYETQYF
TRBJ2-1,.,TRBV27,TGTGCCAGCAGTTTACAGGGATTCCCCTACAATGAGCAGTTCTTC,CASSLQGFPYNEQFF
TRBJ1-2,.,TRBV4-1,TGCGCCAGCAGCCCTCAGACAGGCCGCTATGGCTACACCTTC,CASSPQTGRYGYTF
TRBJ2-7,TRBD1,TRBV5-6,TGTGCCAGCAGCTCCCTGGGACAGGGGGCCTACGAGCAGTACTTC,CASSSLGQGAYEQYF
TRBJ2-1,TRBD1,TRBV6-5,TGTGCCAGCAGTTACTCGGGACAGGGACAGTACAATGAGCAGTTCTTC,CASSYSGQGQYNEQFF